This is a list of T cell receptor beta chains from one sample in a study of OX40 agonist ivuxolimab in advanced cancers. The data were produced by immunoSEQ multiplex PCR, yet TCRdb's version contains in-frame clones alone and is incomplete. The data show 48,000 or so clones, 94% seen once. Sequences were derived from CD4+ or CD8+ T cells sorted from blood, sampled in a trial of the OX40 agonist ivuxolimab. The receptors here all came from an adult with an advanced solid tumor such as melanoma, head and neck, liver or kidney cancer. The CDR3 runs from the conserved cysteine through the conserved F or W. A D gene is named only where the DNA matches it firmly. Part of the rows lack a size; the others show once, few, many or a class for expanded clones.

.,TRBD1,TRBJ2-3,TRBV5-1,CASSLFGTGGTDTQYF,TGCGCCAGCAGCTTGTTTGGGACAGGGGGCACAGATACGCAGTATTTT
once,.,TRBJ1-1,TRBV7-9,CASSLPEGPYEAFF,TGTGCCAGCAGCCTACCTGAGGGTCCCTACGAAGCTTTCTTT
.,TRBD2,TRBJ2-7,TRBV27,CASSLLPSGTTGEQYF,TGTGCCAGCAGTCTTCTTCCTAGCGGGACTACTGGAGAGCAGTACTTC
.,.,TRBJ2-5,TRBV7-9,CASSLREVRETQYF,TGTGCCAGCAGCTTAAGGGAAGTTAGGGAGACCCAGTACTTC
once,.,TRBJ1-1,TRBV6-5,CASSGRVLNTEAFF,TGTGCCAGCAGTGGCAGGGTATTGAACACTGAAGCTTTCTTT
.,.,TRBJ1-2,TRBV25-1,CASSEFGMNYGYTF,TGTGCCAGCAGTGAATTTGGGATGAACTATGGCTACACCTTC
.,TRBD1,TRBJ2-7,TRBV10-2,CASTRPGQTIYEQYF,TGCGCCAGCACACGACCGGGACAGACAATTTACGAGCAGTACTTC
.,.,TRBJ2-5,TRBV6-5,CASSHGETQYF,TGTGCCAGCAGCCACGGGGAGACCCAGTACTTC
.,.,TRBJ1-2,TRBV7-9,CASSLPGAGFGYTF,TGTGCCAGCAGCTTACCGGGGGCAGGGTTTGGCTACACCTTC
.,.,TRBJ2-4,TRBV27,CASSQDGGRPNIQYF,TGTGCCAGCAGCCAAGACGGGGGGCGTCCGAACATTCAGTACTTC
.,.,TRBJ1-5,TRBV19,CASSTGVYNQPQHF,TGTGCCAGTAGTACAGGGGTTTACAATCAGCCCCAGCATTTT
.,.,TRBJ1-2,TRBV4-1,CASSQDGHRGYTF,TGCGCCAGCAGCCAAGATGGGCACCGGGGCTACACCTTC
.,.,TRBJ2-7,TRBV7-8,CASRSSGPDSYEQYF,TGTGCCAGCAGATCGAGCGGGCCGGACTCCTACGAGCAGTACTTC
.,.,TRBJ2-1,TRBV11-2,CASSDARREGQIEQFF,TGTGCCAGCAGCGACGCAAGACGGGAGGGACAGATTGAGCAGTTCTTC
once,TRBD1,TRBJ1-2,TRBV5-6,CASSFGTGGNGYTF,TGTGCCAGCAGCTTCGGGACAGGGGGCAATGGCTACACCTTC
.,.,TRBJ2-2,TRBV6-5,CASSYEENTGELFF,TGTGCCAGCAGTTACGAGGAGAACACCGGGGAGCTGTTTTTT